The rows below give T cell receptor beta chains drawn from one sample of a study of CD8+ T cells in alopecia areata. This table comes from immunoSEQ multiplex PCR, and its TCRdb copy is limited to in-frame clones, with some not included. The repertoire holds 79,000 or so clones, with 60% to 70% as singletons. The sample in question was CD8+ T cells sorted from blood, obtained at week 24, from a patient treated with tofacitinib. These receptors were obtained from a human donor with alopecia areata. Both conserved end residues are part of each CDR3. The order of the fields is D gene, J gene, clone size, V gene, CDR3 protein, CDR3 DNA. D genes are given only for firm matches. Size is omitted from some rows. Given values are once, few, many or a class for expanded clones.

>-|TRBJ1-3|-|TRBV27
CASRGDGGPGNTIYF
TGTGCCAGCAGAGGAGACGGCGGCCCTGGAAACACCATATATTTT
>TRBD1|TRBJ1-1|few|TRBV7-9
CASSQTGGTEAFF
TGTGCCAGCAGTCAAACAGGGGGTACTGAAGCTTTCTTT
>-|TRBJ1-2|few|TRBV27
CASSTSRERGYGYTF
TGTGCCAGCAGTACCTCCAGGGAGAGGGGATATGGCTACACCTTC
>-|TRBJ1-5|-|TRBV27
CASSLRGLGNQPQHF
TGTGCCAGCAGTTTGCGGGGACTTGGCAATCAGCCCCAGCATTTT
>-|TRBJ1-1|few|TRBV4-1
CASSLSGNTEAFF
TGCGCCAGCAGCCTTTCAGGGAACACTGAAGCTTTCTTT
>-|TRBJ1-1|-|TRBV27
CASSPRPNWNTEAFF
TGTGCCAGCAGTCCCCGCCCAAATTGGAACACTGAAGCTTTCTTT
>-|TRBJ2-7|-|TRBV9
CASSPDRASYEQYF
TGTGCCAGCAGCCCCGACCGGGCGTCCTACGAGCAGTACTTC
>-|TRBJ2-2|-|TRBV4-1
CASSQERQGYTGELFF
TGCGCCAGCAGCCAAGAACGGCAGGGGTACACCGGGGAGCTGTTTTTT
>-|TRBJ2-7|-|TRBV27
CASSLSGMGSYEQYF
TGTGCCAGCAGTTTATCGGGGATGGGCTCCTACGAGCAGTACTTC
>-|TRBJ1-2|-|TRBV7-2
CASSLVGDGYTF
TGTGCCAGCAGCTTAGTGGGGGATGGCTACACCTTC
>-|TRBJ2-7|once|TRBV27
CASSLGGQNSYEQYF
TGTGCCAGCAGCTTGGGGGGACAGAACTCCTACGAGCAGTACTTC
>TRBD2|TRBJ2-5|-|TRBV29-1
CSVLGGYQETQYF
TGCAGCGTTCTCGGGGGGTACCAAGAGACCCAGTACTTC
>-|TRBJ2-1|-|TRBV30
CAWSGGVGDNEQFF
TGTGCCTGGAGTGGGGGGGTTGGTGACAATGAGCAGTTCTTC
>-|TRBJ2-4|-|TRBV29-1
CSVELAKNIQYF
TGCAGCGTTGAACTAGCCAAAAACATTCAGTACTTC
>-|TRBJ2-5|-|TRBV4-3
CASSQVLGMETQYF
TGCGCCAGCAGCCAAGTGCTAGGGATGGAGACCCAGTACTTC
>-|TRBJ1-2|once|TRBV6-1
CASSALGAGFGYTF
TGTGCCAGCAGTGCCCTGGGGGCCGGGTTTGGCTACACCTTC
>-|TRBJ2-3|-|TRBV9
CASSVAGSTDTQYF
TGTGCCAGCAGCGTAGCAGGTAGCACAGATACGCAGTATTTT
>-|TRBJ2-1|-|TRBV6-1
CASTEIGNEQFF
TGTGCCAGTACCGAAATTGGGAATGAGCAGTTCTTC
>TRBD1|TRBJ2-5|-|TRBV13
CASSSVDRAQETQYF
TGTGCCAGCAGCTCAGTCGACAGGGCTCAAGAGACCCAGTACTTC
>TRBD2|TRBJ2-3|-|TRBV7-2
CASSFFIAGADTQYF
TGTGCCAGCAGCTTTTTTATAGCGGGAGCAGATACGCAGTATTTT
>-|TRBJ2-2|-|TRBV13
CASTVVPLSGELFF
TGTGCCAGCACCGTGGTCCCCCTTTCAGGGGAGCTGTTTTTT
>TRBD1|TRBJ1-1|few|TRBV7-2
CASSLFGTGDTEAFF
TGTGCCAGCAGCTTATTTGGGACAGGGGACACTGAAGCTTTCTTT
>TRBD1|TRBJ1-5|-|TRBV7-2
CASSQTGYQPQHF
TGTGCCAGCAGCCAGACAGGGTATCAGCCCCAGCATTTT
>-|TRBJ1-2|-|TRBV7-9
CASTGDYGYTF
TGTGCCAGCACCGGAGATTATGGCTACACCTTC
>TRBD1|TRBJ1-5|-|TRBV4-1
CASSLGTGGGMDQPQHF
TGCGCCAGCAGCCTCGGGACAGGGGGAGGAATGGATCAGCCCCAGCATTTT
>-|TRBJ1-5|-|TRBV30
CAWTGGSNQPQHF
TGTGCCTGGACGGGGGGGAGCAATCAGCCCCAGCATTTT
>-|TRBJ2-3|-|TRBV2
CASSVWQTALDTQYF
TGTGCCAGCAGTGTATGGCAGACGGCCTTAGATACGCAGTATTTT
>-|TRBJ2-7|-|TRBV30
CAWSGPGLLSEQYF
TGTGCCTGGAGTGGCCCTGGGCTTCTATCCGAGCAGTACTTC
>TRBD2|TRBJ2-5|-|TRBV6-6
CASSYAGVGETQYF
TGTGCCAGCAGTTACGCGGGGGTGGGAGAGACCCAGTACTTC